The clone carrying this T cell receptor (beta chain) occurred once. What it binds is unknown. This specimen belongs to a study of T cell responses to AZD1222 COVID-19 vaccine. Clones were read by immunoSEQ multiplex PCR, and TCRdb kept only the in-frame ones, dropping some. The sample shows around 150,000 clones, around 88% of them seen only once. Germline CDR1 and CDR2: SGHRS and YFSETQ. This CDR3 has 16 amino acids. The germline V and J ends were trimmed by 3 bases and 6 bases, with 19 bases remaining between them. Study conclusions and caveats: Reports indicate that nearly half of spike-specific TCRs are directed at unmutated variant regions. Repertoire sampling was restricted to post-peak T cell response timepoints.

The clonotype was recovered from an adult in good health. This chain uses TRBV5-1 with TRBJ2-1, with D hard to call. The specimen comprised peripheral blood, sampled on day 0 of MenACWY control vaccination. DNA of the CDR3: TGCGCCAGCAGCTGGGCCCTCGCACTCCCGGGCAATGAGCAGTTCTTC. Encoded protein: CASSWALALPGNEQFF. The full variable domain, with the rest looked up from reference TRBV5-1 and TRBJ2-1, is KAGVTQTPRYLIKTRGQQVTLSCSPISGHRSVSWYQQTPGQGLQFLFEYFSETQRNKGNFPGRFSGRQFSNSRSEMNVSTLELGDSALYLCASSWALALPGNEQFFGPGTRLTVL.